Listed below are T cell receptor beta chains from one sample, sequenced in a study of CD8 T cells in Susac syndrome. From the immunoSEQ multiplex PCR reads, TCRdb called clonotypes with MiXCR, one entry per CDR3 protein. The table has more than 150,000 distinct CDR3 sequences, nearly 97% seen once; the top ten hold 0.09% to 0.1%. The sequenced sample was CD4+ T cells from PBMCs. The receptor source for this set is a human donor with Susac syndrome. Both conserved end residues are part of each CDR3. The order of the fields is clone size, J gene, V gene, D gene, CDR3 DNA, CDR3 protein. A D gene is named only where the DNA matches it firmly. Expanded clones get a size class; other rows say once, few or many, or leave the size out.

. TRBJ1-4 TRBV30 . TGTGCCTTGAGGGCGATGGGAACTAATGAAAAACTGTTTTTT CALRAMGTNEKLFF
. TRBJ2-1 TRBV16 . TGTGCCAGCAGCCAATCGGCTCAGTCAGGGGAGCAGTTCTTC CASSQSAQSGEQFF
. TRBJ1-2 TRBV30 . TGTGCCTGGAGTTCCTTAACAGGAGTGGGTGGCTACACCTTC CAWSSLTGVGGYTF
. TRBJ2-1 TRBV5-4 TRBD1 TGTGCCAGCAGCTTGACAGGGGCCAATGAGCAGTTCTTC CASSLTGANEQFF
once TRBJ2-1 TRBV5-1 TRBD2 TGCGCCAGCAGCACAGGGACTAGCCCCTCCTACAATGAGCAGTTCTTC CASSTGTSPSYNEQFF
. TRBJ2-1 TRBV30 . TGTGCCTGGAGTAAATATGTGAGCTCCTACAATGAGCAGTTCTTC CAWSKYVSSYNEQFF
. TRBJ2-1 TRBV18 . TGTGCCAGCTCACCAACCGTGGGGGCGGGGAATGAGCAGTTCTTC CASSPTVGAGNEQFF
. TRBJ1-2 TRBV5-1 . TGCGCCAGCAGCTTGGCCTTTGAGCAGAACGTGGCCCACTATGGCTACACCTTC CASSLAFEQNVAHYGYTF
. TRBJ1-3 TRBV6-6 . TGTGCCAGCAGTAACGTTGCCCTCTCTGGAAACACCATATATTTT CASSNVALSGNTIYF
. TRBJ2-1 TRBV5-1 TRBD2 TGCGCCAGCAGCTTGAGGGCGGGGGGGCGTGATGAGCAGTTCTTC CASSLRAGGRDEQFF
. TRBJ1-1 TRBV19 . TGTGCCAGTACCCCTAACAGGCTACCTAACACTGAAGCTTTCTTT CASTPNRLPNTEAFF
. TRBJ1-1 TRBV7-9 . TGTGCCAGCAGCTTAGGTGGGGGGCTTCAAGAAGCTTTCTTT CASSLGGGLQEAFF
. TRBJ2-5 TRBV4-3 TRBD2 TGCGCCAGCAGCCAAGGGCTCCTAGCGGGGGGAACCCAGTACTTC CASSQGLLAGGTQYF
. TRBJ2-1 TRBV4-1 . TGCGCCAGCAGCCAAGATCAACTGAGAAACATTCACAATGAGCAGTTCTTC CASSQDQLRNIHNEQFF
. TRBJ1-2 TRBV15 . TGTGCCACCAGCAGAGATGGGCAGGTGGGATATGGCTACACCTTC CATSRDGQVGYGYTF
. TRBJ1-1 TRBV5-1 . TGCGCCAGCAGGCGAGATCAAACTGAAGCTTTCTTT CASRRDQTEAFF
. TRBJ2-3 TRBV12-3/TRBV12-4 . TGTGCCAGCAGTTTAGGGGGGGCTTTGAAGGGCACAGATACGCAGTATTTT CASSLGGALKGTDTQYF
once TRBJ2-1 TRBV27 TRBD1 TGTGCCAGCCCCTTAGTAGGACAGGGGGTCAATGAGCAGTTCTTC CASPLVGQGVNEQFF
. TRBJ2-7 TRBV19 . TGTGCCAGTAGTTCCCTAGCATCGAGCGAGCAGTACTTC CASSSLASSEQYF
. TRBJ1-3 TRBV30 . TGTGCCTGGGGTCTCAGCTCTGGAAACACCATATATTTT CAWGLSSGNTIYF
. TRBJ2-7 TRBV6-5 . TGTGCCAGCAGTTACGGGACGGGATTGGGGGAGCAGTACTTC CASSYGTGLGEQYF
. TRBJ2-1 TRBV4-2 . TGTGCCAGCAGCCCGGGGGTCCGGTTGGAGCAGTTCTTC CASSPGVRLEQFF
. TRBJ2-7 TRBV20-1 . TGCAGTGCGAAGAACGGGGCCGAGCAGTACTTC CSAKNGAEQYF
. TRBJ2-1 TRBV6-6 TRBD2 TGTGCCAGCAGACCTAGCGGGGGGGATGAGCAGTTCTTC CASRPSGGDEQFF
. TRBJ1-2 TRBV30 . TGTGCCTGGAGTCAGGGCCCCTATGGCTACACCTTC CAWSQGPYGYTF
. TRBJ1-1 TRBV6-1 TRBD1 TGTGCCAGCAGTGCGGCCCGACAGGGGCCCACTGAAGCTTTCTTT CASSAARQGPTEAFF
. TRBJ2-5 TRBV18 . TGTGCCAGCTCACTGGACCTCCAAGAGACCCAGTACTTC CASSLDLQETQYF
. TRBJ1-6 TRBV9 . TGTGCCAGCAGCGTACGGAGAGGGGAATCACCCCTCCACTTT CASSVRRGESPLHF
. TRBJ2-3 TRBV30 TRBD2 TGTGCCTGGGGATCTAGCGGGGGCCCCTCCGGCACAGATACGCAGTATTTT CAWGSSGGPSGTDTQYF
. TRBJ2-5 TRBV20-1 . TGCAGTGCCGTGAGGGTGCGCGGTAGTTCGGAGACCCAGTACTTC CSAVRVRGSSETQYF
. TRBJ2-2 TRBV20-1 . TGCAGTGCTAGTTTTGGGGCCGGGGAGCTGTTTTTT CSASFGAGELFF
. TRBJ1-2 TRBV27 . TGTGCCAGCAGTTCCGCAGTGGGTGGCTACACCTTC CASSSAVGGYTF
. TRBJ2-5 TRBV29-1 TRBD1 TGCAGCGTTGAATCAGGGGGAGAGACCCAGTACTTC CSVESGGETQYF
. TRBJ2-2 TRBV7-2 TRBD1 TGTGCCAGCAGCTCCGGGACAGGGACCGGGGAGCTGTTTTTT CASSSGTGTGELFF
. TRBJ1-2 TRBV30 . TGTGCCTGGAGTCTTCGATTGCTGGACTACACCTTC CAWSLRLLDYTF
. TRBJ1-1 TRBV5-4 . TGTGCCAGCAACCCACCGAACGGTGAGAACACTGAAGCTTTCTTT CASNPPNGENTEAFF
. TRBJ1-1 TRBV5-6 . TGTGCCAGCAGCTTCCCCACCGGGACCCTAATTGAAGCTTTCTTT CASSFPTGTLIEAFF
. TRBJ1-5 TRBV20-1 . TGCAGTGCCGCGCGGGGGACTGCCCGGCCCCAGCATTTT CSAARGTARPQHF
. TRBJ1-6 TRBV28 TRBD1 TGTGCCAGCAGTCCCCCGGGACAGGGGCTAATCCTCCACTTT CASSPPGQGLILHF
. TRBJ2-7 TRBV20-1 . TGCAGTGCTCAGCACGGGACCCGCTACGAGCAGTACTTC CSAQHGTRYEQYF
. TRBJ1-1 TRBV7-9 . TGTGCCAGCAGCTCGGGACGGGATTCCTTCACTGAAGCTTTCTTT CASSSGRDSFTEAFF
. TRBJ1-1 TRBV30 TRBD1 TGTGCCTGGAGGGGACAGCTCAACACTGAAGCTTTCTTT CAWRGQLNTEAFF
once TRBJ2-4 TRBV29-1 . TGCAGCGTTGGGGACATACGAAACATTCAGTACTTC CSVGDIRNIQYF
. TRBJ2-1 TRBV5-5 . TGTGCCAGCAGCTCAGGCTTGTCCTCTTACAATGAGCAGTTCTTC CASSSGLSSYNEQFF
. TRBJ2-2 TRBV7-2 . TGTGCCAGCAGCTTATTGCCCCATAACACCGGGGAGCTGTTTTTT CASSLLPHNTGELFF
. TRBJ1-2 TRBV12-3/TRBV12-4 . TGTGCCAGCAGTTCAAAGGGACCCGGCTACACCTTC CASSSKGPGYTF
. TRBJ1-1 TRBV30 . TGTGCCTCCACAGTGGTGGGCCCAGGTGAAGCTTTCTTT CASTVVGPGEAFF
. TRBJ2-2 TRBV2 TRBD1 TGTGCCAGCAGACAGGGGGCTGGGGAGCTGTTTTTT CASRQGAGELFF
. TRBJ2-5 TRBV3-1 . TGTGCCAGCAGCCCGATGGTGGCAGCTGGGGCGACCCAGTACTTC CASSPMVAAGATQYF
. TRBJ2-1 TRBV30 TRBD2 TGTGCCTGGAGTGTAACTAGCGGGGGGGCTGAGAATGAGCAGTTCTTC CAWSVTSGGAENEQFF